This entry is about one T cell receptor (beta chain). No antigen is known for it. This sample is drawn from a study of CD8 T cells in Susac syndrome. The CDR3 has 16 amino acids. Germline assignment: CDR1 SGHDN and CDR2 FVKESK. V gave up 4 bases and J gave up 7 bases; unmatched junction bases: 10. In blood CD8+ and CD4+ T cells, TCR beta underwent sequencing. TEMRA cells were enriched by FACS, and CD4+ and CD8+ T cells were negatively isolated. Random hexamers were used to reverse transcribe roughly 0.45 to 1 ug of RNA. The amplification used immunoSEQ multiplex PCR on TCR beta CDR3; it spanned 54 Vbeta and 13 Jbeta. TCRdb re-derived calls from the immunoSEQ multiplex PCR reads in MiXCR, one entry per CDR3 protein. The table includes approximately 65,000 distinct CDR3 sequences, approximately 90% detected once. Study outcomes and limitations: Acknowledgment was made by the study that its TCR sequencing and HLA analysis involved a relatively small number of individuals.

The chain couples TRBV14 to TRBJ2-1; 10 bases agree with TRBD2. Sequences were obtained from CD8+ T cells from PBMCs. This receptor was taken from a human donor in good health. The CDR3 DNA sequence: TGTGCCAGCAGCCTTCGGAGCGGGGGGGCTGGGAATGAGCAGTTCTTC. Translated: CASSLRSGGAGNEQFF.